A selection of T cell receptor beta chains follows, all from one sample in a study of blood T cell repertoires in COVID-19. Clones were sequenced by immunoSEQ multiplex PCR, and TCRdb holds only the in-frame ones, with some missing. Among fewer than 300,000 clones, roughly 90% were seen once, and the ten largest hold around 1.1%. Sequenced material: PBMCs or T cells enriched from blood (not recorded which). The receptors were gathered from a woman in her twenties or thirties who had recovered from COVID-19. Each CDR3 is given with its conserved first and last residue. D genes are given only for firm matches. A clone size is listed for some rows: how often the clone was seen (once, few, many), or a class if it is expanded.

j_call: TRBJ1-2; v_call: TRBV5-4; d_call: TRBD1; clone_size: few; cdr3_aa: CASSRGPLSRYGYTF; cdr3_nt: TGTGCCAGCAGCAGGGGGCCTTTATCTCGCTATGGCTACACCTTC
j_call: TRBJ1-2; v_call: TRBV7-9; d_call: .; clone_size: .; cdr3_aa: CASSSGRTNYGYTF; cdr3_nt: TGTGCCAGCAGCTCTGGTAGAACTAACTATGGCTACACCTTC
j_call: TRBJ2-2; v_call: TRBV5-1; d_call: .; clone_size: .; cdr3_aa: CASSADGHRNTGELFF; cdr3_nt: TGCGCCAGCAGTGCCGACGGACATAGGAACACCGGGGAGCTGTTTTTT
j_call: TRBJ2-7; v_call: TRBV7-3; d_call: .; clone_size: .; cdr3_aa: CASSLKGGLRQVYEQYF; cdr3_nt: TGTGCCAGCAGCTTAAAGGGGGGGCTGAGACAGGTCTACGAGCAGTACTTC
j_call: TRBJ2-3; v_call: TRBV9; d_call: .; clone_size: .; cdr3_aa: CASSPAGAYTDTQYF; cdr3_nt: TGTGCCAGCAGCCCTGCAGGGGCCTACACAGATACGCAGTATTTT
j_call: TRBJ2-2; v_call: TRBV11-2; d_call: TRBD1; clone_size: .; cdr3_aa: CASSPTGGSGELFF; cdr3_nt: TGTGCCAGCAGCCCGACAGGGGGATCCGGGGAGCTGTTTTTT
j_call: TRBJ1-4; v_call: TRBV28; d_call: TRBD1; clone_size: .; cdr3_aa: CASSTLRGYEVFF; cdr3_nt: TGTGCCAGCAGCACCCTCAGGGGGTATGAAGTGTTTTTT
j_call: TRBJ1-5; v_call: TRBV6-5; d_call: .; clone_size: .; cdr3_aa: CASRGLTGLNQPQHF; cdr3_nt: TGTGCCAGCAGGGGCTTAACAGGGTTGAATCAGCCCCAGCATTTT
j_call: TRBJ1-1; v_call: TRBV19; d_call: .; clone_size: .; cdr3_aa: CASSQQGSTEAFF; cdr3_nt: TGTGCCAGTAGTCAACAGGGTAGCACTGAAGCTTTCTTT
j_call: TRBJ2-7; v_call: TRBV28; d_call: TRBD2; clone_size: .; cdr3_aa: CASSLLLREGQPTYEQYF; cdr3_nt: TGTGCCAGCAGTTTATTACTCCGGGAGGGCCAACCTACCTACGAGCAGTACTTC
j_call: TRBJ2-7; v_call: TRBV28; d_call: .; clone_size: .; cdr3_aa: CASIGPGTRSSYEQYF; cdr3_nt: TGTGCCAGCATCGGTCCTGGGACACGAAGCTCCTACGAGCAGTACTTC
j_call: TRBJ1-4; v_call: TRBV4-2; d_call: .; clone_size: .; cdr3_aa: CASSLYEGEGEKLFF; cdr3_nt: TGTGCCAGCAGCCTTTATGAGGGAGAGGGTGAAAAACTGTTTTTT
j_call: TRBJ2-7; v_call: TRBV5-1; d_call: TRBD2; clone_size: .; cdr3_aa: CASSLGLAGHYEQYF; cdr3_nt: TGCGCCAGCAGCTTGGGACTAGCGGGGCACTACGAGCAGTACTTC
j_call: TRBJ2-2; v_call: TRBV7-2; d_call: TRBD1; clone_size: once; cdr3_aa: CASSLAPTGVGGELFF; cdr3_nt: TGTGCCAGCAGCTTAGCGCCCACAGGGGTTGGCGGGGAGCTGTTTTTT
j_call: TRBJ2-1; v_call: TRBV6-5; d_call: TRBD1; clone_size: .; cdr3_aa: CASRIGGQNEQFF; cdr3_nt: TGTGCCAGCAGGATAGGGGGCCAAAATGAGCAGTTCTTC
j_call: TRBJ2-5; v_call: TRBV7-8; d_call: .; clone_size: .; cdr3_aa: CASSIQETQYF; cdr3_nt: TGTGCCAGCAGCATACAAGAGACCCAGTACTTC
j_call: TRBJ1-2; v_call: TRBV11-2; d_call: TRBD1; clone_size: .; cdr3_aa: CASSFGDRGLGYTF; cdr3_nt: TGTGCCAGCAGCTTTGGGGACAGGGGGCTCGGCTACACCTTC
j_call: TRBJ2-2; v_call: TRBV29-1; d_call: .; clone_size: once; cdr3_aa: CSVDGTGELFF; cdr3_nt: TGCAGCGTTGACGGGACCGGGGAGCTGTTTTTT
j_call: TRBJ2-5; v_call: TRBV7-9; d_call: .; clone_size: .; cdr3_aa: CASSLYLQLQETQYF; cdr3_nt: TGTGCCAGCAGCTTATACTTACAGCTTCAAGAGACCCAGTACTTC
j_call: TRBJ2-3; v_call: TRBV27; d_call: .; clone_size: .; cdr3_aa: CASSSGTASTDTQYF; cdr3_nt: TGTGCCAGCAGTTCGGGAACAGCTAGCACAGATACGCAGTATTTT
j_call: TRBJ1-1; v_call: TRBV7-9; d_call: TRBD1; clone_size: .; cdr3_aa: CASSPLGQGAYTEAFF; cdr3_nt: TGTGCCAGCAGCCCGTTGGGACAGGGGGCGTACACTGAAGCTTTCTTT
j_call: TRBJ1-4; v_call: TRBV5-1; d_call: TRBD1; clone_size: .; cdr3_aa: CASSIDRGATNEKLFF; cdr3_nt: TGCGCCAGCAGCATAGACAGGGGAGCAACTAATGAAAAACTGTTTTTT
j_call: TRBJ2-2; v_call: TRBV28; d_call: .; clone_size: .; cdr3_aa: CASTATGELFF; cdr3_nt: TGTGCCAGTACAGCAACCGGGGAGCTGTTTTTT
j_call: TRBJ1-6; v_call: TRBV9; d_call: .; clone_size: .; cdr3_aa: CASREGGWVRTYNSPLHF; cdr3_nt: TGTGCCAGCAGAGAGGGTGGTTGGGTAAGGACCTATAATTCACCCCTCCACTTT
j_call: TRBJ2-7; v_call: TRBV18; d_call: .; clone_size: .; cdr3_aa: CASSPGYEQYF; cdr3_nt: TGTGCCAGCTCACCCGGGTACGAGCAGTACTTC
j_call: TRBJ1-5; v_call: TRBV6-2/TRBV6-3; d_call: .; clone_size: .; cdr3_aa: CASSYRGNQPQHF; cdr3_nt: TGTGCCAGCAGTTACCGAGGGAATCAGCCCCAGCATTTT
j_call: TRBJ1-1; v_call: TRBV7-6; d_call: .; clone_size: .; cdr3_aa: CASSSGALGNTEAFF; cdr3_nt: TGTGCCAGCAGCTCGGGAGCCCTCGGGAACACTGAAGCTTTCTTT
j_call: TRBJ1-5; v_call: TRBV5-1; d_call: TRBD1; clone_size: .; cdr3_aa: CASRGQDNQPQHF; cdr3_nt: TGCGCCAGCAGGGGACAGGACAATCAGCCCCAGCATTTT
j_call: TRBJ2-7; v_call: TRBV28; d_call: .; clone_size: few; cdr3_aa: CATAFGGTNSYEQYF; cdr3_nt: TGTGCCACCGCTTTTGGGGGCACCAACTCCTACGAGCAGTACTTC
j_call: TRBJ1-1; v_call: TRBV28; d_call: .; clone_size: .; cdr3_aa: CASSLPTVAEAFF; cdr3_nt: TGTGCCAGCAGTCTCCCGACAGTTGCTGAAGCTTTCTTT
j_call: TRBJ1-4; v_call: TRBV24-1; d_call: TRBD1; clone_size: .; cdr3_aa: CATSGTGASNEKLFF; cdr3_nt: TGTGCCACCAGTGGGACAGGTGCCTCTAATGAAAAACTGTTTTTT
j_call: TRBJ2-7; v_call: TRBV19; d_call: TRBD1; clone_size: .; cdr3_aa: CASSISRTGAYEQYF; cdr3_nt: TGTGCCAGTAGTATTTCGAGGACAGGGGCCTACGAGCAGTACTTC
j_call: TRBJ2-7; v_call: TRBV3-1/TRBV3-2; d_call: TRBD2; clone_size: .; cdr3_aa: CASSQSSPFSPLLSGRDYEQYF; cdr3_nt: TGTGCCAGCAGCCAATCCAGCCCCTTTTCCCCCTTACTAAGCGGGAGAGATTACGAGCAGTACTTC
j_call: TRBJ1-2; v_call: TRBV19; d_call: .; clone_size: .; cdr3_aa: CASSETSYGYTF; cdr3_nt: TGTGCCAGTAGTGAGACAAGCTATGGCTACACCTTC
j_call: TRBJ2-1; v_call: TRBV4-1; d_call: TRBD2; clone_size: once; cdr3_aa: CASSHRLAGGLYNEQFF; cdr3_nt: TGCGCCAGCAGCCATCGACTAGCGGGAGGCCTTTACAATGAGCAGTTCTTC
j_call: TRBJ2-4; v_call: TRBV18; d_call: TRBD1; clone_size: .; cdr3_aa: CASSPRDRGNIQYF; cdr3_nt: TGTGCCAGCTCACCACGGGACAGAGGAAACATTCAGTACTTC
j_call: TRBJ1-5; v_call: TRBV20-1; d_call: .; clone_size: .; cdr3_aa: CSVRAGAQHF; cdr3_nt: TGCAGTGTTAGGGCGGGGGCCCAGCATTTT
j_call: TRBJ1-5; v_call: TRBV19; d_call: .; clone_size: .; cdr3_aa: CASSPGANNQPQHF; cdr3_nt: TGTGCCAGTAGTCCAGGGGCCAACAATCAGCCCCAGCATTTT
j_call: TRBJ2-1; v_call: TRBV24-1; d_call: .; clone_size: .; cdr3_aa: CATSARAEQFF; cdr3_nt: TGTGCCACCAGTGCGAGGGCTGAGCAGTTCTTC
j_call: TRBJ1-6; v_call: TRBV7-2; d_call: TRBD1; clone_size: .; cdr3_aa: CASSLGGRQGNSPLHF; cdr3_nt: TGTGCCAGCAGCTTGGGCGGGCGACAGGGTAATTCACCCCTCCACTTT
j_call: TRBJ2-3; v_call: TRBV29-1; d_call: .; clone_size: .; cdr3_aa: CSVERGSTDTQYF; cdr3_nt: TGCAGCGTTGAAAGGGGGAGCACAGATACGCAGTATTTT
j_call: TRBJ1-2; v_call: TRBV2; d_call: .; clone_size: once; cdr3_aa: CASSEESYGYTF; cdr3_nt: TGTGCCAGCAGTGAGGAGTCTTATGGCTACACCTTC
j_call: TRBJ2-3; v_call: TRBV10-1; d_call: TRBD2; clone_size: .; cdr3_aa: CASSDQGLAGGAGSDTQYF; cdr3_nt: TGCGCCAGCAGTGACCAAGGACTAGCGGGGGGGGCAGGGTCAGATACGCAGTATTTT
j_call: TRBJ2-1; v_call: TRBV4-3; d_call: TRBD2; clone_size: .; cdr3_aa: CASSQDKASGIRNEQFF; cdr3_nt: TGCGCCAGCAGCCAAGATAAGGCTAGCGGGATTCGAAATGAGCAGTTCTTC
j_call: TRBJ1-3; v_call: TRBV7-8; d_call: .; clone_size: .; cdr3_aa: CASSLQGTSGNTIYF; cdr3_nt: TGTGCCAGCAGCCTCCAGGGGACGTCTGGAAACACCATATATTTT
j_call: TRBJ1-2; v_call: TRBV19; d_call: TRBD1; clone_size: .; cdr3_aa: CASSPQAGTGDGYTF; cdr3_nt: TGTGCCAGTAGTCCGCAAGCCGGGACAGGGGATGGCTACACCTTC
j_call: TRBJ1-1; v_call: TRBV28; d_call: .; clone_size: .; cdr3_aa: CASSSWGGAVAEAFF; cdr3_nt: TGTGCCAGCAGTTCCTGGGGGGGGGCCGTGGCTGAAGCTTTCTTT
j_call: TRBJ2-7; v_call: TRBV27; d_call: TRBD2; clone_size: .; cdr3_aa: CASSLFRGSFYEQYF; cdr3_nt: TGTGCCAGCAGCCTCTTCCGCGGGAGCTTCTACGAGCAGTACTTC
j_call: TRBJ2-7; v_call: TRBV19; d_call: .; clone_size: .; cdr3_aa: CASSQGESSYEQYF; cdr3_nt: TGTGCCAGTAGTCAAGGAGAATCATCCTACGAGCAGTACTTC
j_call: TRBJ2-2; v_call: TRBV4-3; d_call: .; clone_size: .; cdr3_aa: CASSQDEARWSGELFF; cdr3_nt: TGCGCCAGCAGCCAAGATGAGGCTAGGTGGTCCGGGGAGCTGTTTTTT